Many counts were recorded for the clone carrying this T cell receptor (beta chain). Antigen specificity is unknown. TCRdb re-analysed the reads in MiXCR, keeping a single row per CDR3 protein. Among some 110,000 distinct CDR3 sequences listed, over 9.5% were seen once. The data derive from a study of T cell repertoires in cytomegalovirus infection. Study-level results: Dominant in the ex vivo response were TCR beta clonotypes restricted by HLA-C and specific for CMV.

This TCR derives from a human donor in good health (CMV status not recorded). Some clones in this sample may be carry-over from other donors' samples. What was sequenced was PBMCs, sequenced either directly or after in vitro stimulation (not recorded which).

In DNA, the CDR3 is TGTGCCAGCAGCTTGGACAGGGGGCGCGAGCAGTACTTC. This gives the protein CASSLDRGREQYF. The chain is built from TRBV7-2 and TRBJ2-7, with 11 bases identical to TRBD1. Germline V gene sequence: CDR1 SGHTA, CDR2 FQGNSA. Losses at the gene ends were 3 bases for V and 6 bases for J; bases not matched to a gene: 1. The CDR3 is 13 amino acids.